Listed below are T cell receptor beta chains from one sample, sequenced in a study of regulatory T cells in long-lasting Graves disease. Using its own MiXCR run on the multiplex PCR reads, TCRdb lists one record per CDR3 protein. The repertoire includes about 500,000 distinct CDR3 sequences, 15% to 20% of them detected once, and about 12% sits in the top ten. The same data also went into a second study, on T cells in Graves' hyperthyroidism and ophthalmopathy.

The sample here was peripheral blood mononuclear cells (PBMCs), taken at new diagnosis, from a patient treated with antithyroid drugs. Receptors originate from a man in his forties with Graves disease. The CDR3 runs from the conserved cysteine through the conserved F or W. D genes are given only for firm matches. Some rows mark clone size as missing; the rest say once, few, many or name a class of expanded clone.

DNA | CDR3 | J | size | D | V
TGTGCCAGCAGCTATATCCGGAACACCGGGGAGCTGTTTTTT | CASSYIRNTGELFF | TRBJ2-2 | . | . | TRBV7-2
TGTGCCAGCAGCTTGTCAGTACAGGGCAATCAGCCCCAGCATTTT | CASSLSVQGNQPQHF | TRBJ1-5 | few | . | TRBV5-8
TGTGCTAGTGGCTCCGGGGAAGGGGCCAACGTCCCGACTTTC | CASGSGEGANVPTF | TRBJ2-6 | few | . | TRBV12-5
TGTGCCAGCATGGGACTAGCGGGTTACAATGAGCAGTTCTTC | CASMGLAGYNEQFF | TRBJ2-1 | many | TRBD2 | TRBV2
TGTGCCAGCAGGTCAAGGACTGGCGCTACCTACAATGAGCAGTTCTTC | CASRSRTGATYNEQFF | TRBJ2-1 | . | . | TRBV5-8
TGTGCCAGCAGCTCTCGGCGGGGATACAATGAGCAGTTCTTC | CASSSRRGYNEQFF | TRBJ2-1 | many | . | TRBV11-3
TGTGCCAGCAGTTACCCCGGGAGGCGGACCGGGGAGCTGTTTTTT | CASSYPGRRTGELFF | TRBJ2-2 | few | TRBD2 | TRBV6-9
TGTGCCAGCAGTCCCCTCCCGTCCTATGGCTACACCTTC | CASSPLPSYGYTF | TRBJ1-2 | many | . | TRBV27
TGCAGTCTAGGGACTCCGCACCCCTACGAGCAGTACTTC | CSLGTPHPYEQYF | TRBJ2-7 | few | . | TRBV20-1
TGTGCCACCAGTGAACTAGCGGGAGTAGGTGAGCAGTTCTTC | CATSELAGVGEQFF | TRBJ2-1 | . | TRBD2 | TRBV24-1
TGTGCCTGGACCCCAACCAGAGTCGGGGAGCTGTTTTTT | CAWTPTRVGELFF | TRBJ2-2 | many | . | TRBV30
TGTGCCAGTAGTATAGGAGGAAGGGGGCTATCTTCTGAAGCTTTCTTT | CASSIGGRGLSSEAFF | TRBJ1-1 | . | TRBD1 | TRBV19
TGTGCCAGCAGCTTGGAGCAGGCCGATGGCTACACCTTC | CASSLEQADGYTF | TRBJ1-2 | . | . | TRBV5-4
TGTGCCAGCAGCCAATCGGGAGCCTTTTTAGCTTTCTTT | CASSQSGAFLAFF | TRBJ1-1 | many | . | TRBV3-1
TGCGCCAGCAGCTTGGCGCAGGGAGATGGCTACACCTTC | CASSLAQGDGYTF | TRBJ1-2 | . | . | TRBV5-1
TGTGCCAGTAGTCAGGGACAGTACTCCTACGAGCAGTACTTC | CASSQGQYSYEQYF | TRBJ2-7 | . | TRBD1 | TRBV19